This T cell receptor (beta chain) was sequenced during a study of OX40 agonist ivuxolimab in advanced cancers. Background on the study: Partial responses were recorded for three patients, including one with hepatocellular carcinoma and two with cutaneous melanoma. Study-wide points: Clonal expansion was among the lowest in partial responders at 0.1-3.0 mg/kg, especially CD8+. Normalized T-cell clonal expansion was also low in some nonresponders.

Comments on this clone: Its specificity is not known.

TCRdb's table, derived via immunoSEQ multiplex PCR, lists solely in-frame clones and lacks some. Seen here are 30,000 to 35,000 clones, 84% observed once, and the top ten hold over 1.5%. The V gene's germline CDR1 is SEHNR and CDR2 FQNEAQ (reference sequence). Trimming removed 7 bases from V and 0 bases from J; junction bases left unmatched: 1. CDR3 length equals 14 residues. The sequenced sample was CD4+ or CD8+ T cells sorted from blood, obtained in a trial of the OX40 agonist ivuxolimab. The gene calls are TRBV7-9 and TRBJ2-1, with 9 bases matching TRBD1. This TCR was sampled from an adult with an advanced solid tumor such as melanoma, head and neck, liver or kidney cancer. CDR3 in DNA: TGTGCCAGCACGGGACAGGGCTCCTACAATGAGCAGTTCTTC. This translates into CASTGQGSYNEQFF.